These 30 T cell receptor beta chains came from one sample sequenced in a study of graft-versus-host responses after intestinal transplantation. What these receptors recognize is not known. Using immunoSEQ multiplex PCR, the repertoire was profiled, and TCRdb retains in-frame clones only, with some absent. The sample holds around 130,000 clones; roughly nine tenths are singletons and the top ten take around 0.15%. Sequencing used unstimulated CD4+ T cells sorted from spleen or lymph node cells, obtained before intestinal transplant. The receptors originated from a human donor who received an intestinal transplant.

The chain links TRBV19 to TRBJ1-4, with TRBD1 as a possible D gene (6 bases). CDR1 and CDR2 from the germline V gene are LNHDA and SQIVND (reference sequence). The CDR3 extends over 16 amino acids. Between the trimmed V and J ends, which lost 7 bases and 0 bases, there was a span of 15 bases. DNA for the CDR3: TGTGCCAGTACTTACAGGGACCGGGCAACTAATGAAAAACTGTTTTTT. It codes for CASTYRDRATNEKLFF.

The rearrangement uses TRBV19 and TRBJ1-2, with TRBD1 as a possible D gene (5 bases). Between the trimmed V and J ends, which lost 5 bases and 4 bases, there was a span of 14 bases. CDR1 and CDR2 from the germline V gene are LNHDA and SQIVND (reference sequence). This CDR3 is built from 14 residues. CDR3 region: CASSAPGRVYGYTF. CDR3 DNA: TGTGCCAGTAGTGCCCCGGGCAGGGTCTATGGCTACACCTTC. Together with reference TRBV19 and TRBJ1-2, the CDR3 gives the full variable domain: DGGITQSPKYLFRKEGQNVTLSCEQNLNHDAMYWYRQDPGQGLRLIYYSQIVNDFQKGDIAEGYSVSREKKESFPLTVTSAQKNPTAFYLCASSAPGRVYGYTFGSGTRLTVV.

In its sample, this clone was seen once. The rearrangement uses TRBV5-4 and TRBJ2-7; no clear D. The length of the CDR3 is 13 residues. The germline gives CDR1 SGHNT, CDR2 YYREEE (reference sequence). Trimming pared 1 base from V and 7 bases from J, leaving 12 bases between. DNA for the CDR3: TGTGCCAGCAGCTTGTCCGGGCTGCAGGAGCAGTACTTC. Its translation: CASSLSGLQEQYF.

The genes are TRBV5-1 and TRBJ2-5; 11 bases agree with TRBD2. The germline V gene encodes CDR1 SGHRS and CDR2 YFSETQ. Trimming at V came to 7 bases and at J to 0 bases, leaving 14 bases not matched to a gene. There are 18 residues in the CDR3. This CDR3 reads CASAKGASGGNHQETQYF. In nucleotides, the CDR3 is TGCGCCAGCGCTAAGGGGGCTAGCGGGGGGAACCACCAAGAGACCCAGTACTTC.

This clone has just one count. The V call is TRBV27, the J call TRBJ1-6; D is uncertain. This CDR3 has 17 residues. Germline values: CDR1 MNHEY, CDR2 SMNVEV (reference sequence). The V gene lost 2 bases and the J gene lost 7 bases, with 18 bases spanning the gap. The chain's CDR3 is CASSLNPTLGPNSPLHF. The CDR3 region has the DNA TGTGCCAGCAGTTTAAATCCGACTCTCGGGCCCAATTCACCCCTCCACTTT.

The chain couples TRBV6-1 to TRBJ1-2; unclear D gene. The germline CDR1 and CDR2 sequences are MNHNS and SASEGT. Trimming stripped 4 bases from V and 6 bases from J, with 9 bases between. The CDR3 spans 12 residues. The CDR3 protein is CASSVWQNGYTF. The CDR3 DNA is TGTGCCAGCAGTGTTTGGCAGAATGGCTACACCTTC.

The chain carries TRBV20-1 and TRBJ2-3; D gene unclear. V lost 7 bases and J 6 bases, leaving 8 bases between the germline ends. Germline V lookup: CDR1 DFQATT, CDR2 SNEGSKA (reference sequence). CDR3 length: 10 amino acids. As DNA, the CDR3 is TGCAGTGTATTGGGGGATACGCAGTATTTT. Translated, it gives CSVLGDTQYF.

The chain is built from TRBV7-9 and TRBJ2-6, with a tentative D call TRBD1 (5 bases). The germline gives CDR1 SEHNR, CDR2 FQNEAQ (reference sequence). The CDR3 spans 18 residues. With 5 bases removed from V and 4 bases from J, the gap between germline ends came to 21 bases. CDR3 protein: CASSPYVGAATGANVLTF. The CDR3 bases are TGTGCCAGCAGCCCCTACGTAGGGGCCGCTACGGGGGCCAACGTCCTGACTTTC.

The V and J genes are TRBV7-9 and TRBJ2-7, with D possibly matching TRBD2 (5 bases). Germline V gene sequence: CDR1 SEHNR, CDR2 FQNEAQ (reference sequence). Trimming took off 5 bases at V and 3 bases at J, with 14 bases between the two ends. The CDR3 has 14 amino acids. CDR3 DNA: TGTGCCAGCAGCCTGGAGGAGAATCACTACGAGCAGTACTTC. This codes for CASSLEENHYEQYF.

This CDR3 is CASSQAKRGANTGELFF. The CDR3 DNA is TGTGCCAGCAGCCAAGCCAAGCGGGGGGCTAACACCGGGGAGCTGTTTTTT. The rearrangement uses TRBV4-2 and TRBJ2-2, with 9 nucleotides matching TRBD2. In germline, CDR1 is LGHNA, CDR2 YNFKEQ. The ends lost 1 base at V and 2 bases at J; junction bases unmatched: 5. This CDR3 has 17 residues.

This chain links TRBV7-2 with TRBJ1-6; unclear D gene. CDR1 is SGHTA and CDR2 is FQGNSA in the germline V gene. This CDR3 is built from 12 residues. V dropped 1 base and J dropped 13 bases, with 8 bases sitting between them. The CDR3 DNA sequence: TGTGCCAGCAGCTTAGGAGGGTTTCCCCTCCACTTT. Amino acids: CASSLGGFPLHF.

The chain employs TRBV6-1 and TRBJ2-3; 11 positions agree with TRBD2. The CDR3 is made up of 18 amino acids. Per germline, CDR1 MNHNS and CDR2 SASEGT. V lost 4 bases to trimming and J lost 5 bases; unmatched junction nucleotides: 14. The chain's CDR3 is CASSAPSGGPELEDTQYF. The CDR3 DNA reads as TGTGCCAGCAGTGCGCCTAGCGGGGGGCCCGAATTAGAAGATACGCAGTATTTT.

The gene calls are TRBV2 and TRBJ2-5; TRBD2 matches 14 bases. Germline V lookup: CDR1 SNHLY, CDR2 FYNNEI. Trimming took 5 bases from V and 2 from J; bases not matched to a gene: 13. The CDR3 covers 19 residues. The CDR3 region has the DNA TGTGCCAGCAGTCGGCGACTTGGGGGACTAGCGGGGGATCAAGAGACCCAGTACTTC. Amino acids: CASSRRLGGLAGDQETQYF.

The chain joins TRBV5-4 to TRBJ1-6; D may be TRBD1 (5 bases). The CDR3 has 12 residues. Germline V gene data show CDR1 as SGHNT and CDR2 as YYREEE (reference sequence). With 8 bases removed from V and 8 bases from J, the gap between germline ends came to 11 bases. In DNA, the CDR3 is TGTGCCAGTACGGGGCCAGATTCACCCCTCCACTTT. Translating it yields CASTGPDSPLHF.

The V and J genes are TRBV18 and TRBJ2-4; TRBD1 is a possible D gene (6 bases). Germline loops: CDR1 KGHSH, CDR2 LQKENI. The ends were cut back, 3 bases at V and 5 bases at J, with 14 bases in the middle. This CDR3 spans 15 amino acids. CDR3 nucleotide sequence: TGTGCCAGCTCACCGACCGGGACACGAGAAAACATTCAGTACTTC. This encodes CASSPTGTRENIQYF.

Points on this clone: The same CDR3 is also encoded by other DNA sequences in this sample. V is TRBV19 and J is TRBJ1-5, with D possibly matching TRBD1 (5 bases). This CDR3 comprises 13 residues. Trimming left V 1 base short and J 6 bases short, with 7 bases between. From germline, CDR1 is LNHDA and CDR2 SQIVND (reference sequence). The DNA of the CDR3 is TGTGCCAGTAGTATAGTCGGGGGTCAGCCCCAGCATTTT. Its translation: CASSIVGGQPQHF. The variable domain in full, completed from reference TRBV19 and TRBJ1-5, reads DGGITQSPKYLFRKEGQNVTLSCEQNLNHDAMYWYRQDPGQGLRLIYYSQIVNDFQKGDIAEGYSVSREKKESFPLTVTSAQKNPTAFYLCASSIVGGQPQHFGDGTRLSIL.

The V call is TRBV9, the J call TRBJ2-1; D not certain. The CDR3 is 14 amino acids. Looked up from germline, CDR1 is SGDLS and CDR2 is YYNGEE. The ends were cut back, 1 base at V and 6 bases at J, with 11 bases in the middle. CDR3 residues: CASSVNVAPNEQFF. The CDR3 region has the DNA TGTGCCAGCAGCGTAAATGTAGCCCCCAATGAGCAGTTCTTC.

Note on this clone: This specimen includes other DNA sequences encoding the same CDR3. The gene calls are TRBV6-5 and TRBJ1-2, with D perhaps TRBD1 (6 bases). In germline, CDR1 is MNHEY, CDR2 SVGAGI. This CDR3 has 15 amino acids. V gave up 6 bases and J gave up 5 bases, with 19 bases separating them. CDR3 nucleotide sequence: TGTGCCAGCAGCCCCACGGGGCAGGGGACTTATGGCTACACCTTC. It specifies CASSPTGQGTYGYTF.

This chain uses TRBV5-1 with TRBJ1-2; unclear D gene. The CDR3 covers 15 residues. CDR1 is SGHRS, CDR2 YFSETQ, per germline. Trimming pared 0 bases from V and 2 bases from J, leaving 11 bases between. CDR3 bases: TGCGCCAGCAGCTTGGGGCAAACCCCCAACTATGGCTACACCTTC. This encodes CASSLGQTPNYGYTF.

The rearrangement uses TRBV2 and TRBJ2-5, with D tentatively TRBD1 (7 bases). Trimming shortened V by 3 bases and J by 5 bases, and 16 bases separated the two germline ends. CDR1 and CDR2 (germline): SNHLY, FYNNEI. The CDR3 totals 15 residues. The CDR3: CASSDLGGGSETQYF. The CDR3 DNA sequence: TGTGCCAGCAGTGACTTAGGAGGGGGCAGTGAGACCCAGTACTTC.

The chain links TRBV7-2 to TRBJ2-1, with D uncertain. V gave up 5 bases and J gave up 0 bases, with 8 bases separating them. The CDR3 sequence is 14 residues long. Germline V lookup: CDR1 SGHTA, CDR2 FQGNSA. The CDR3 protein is CASSQPFSYNEQFF. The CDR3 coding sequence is TGTGCCAGCAGCCAACCCTTCTCCTACAATGAGCAGTTCTTC.

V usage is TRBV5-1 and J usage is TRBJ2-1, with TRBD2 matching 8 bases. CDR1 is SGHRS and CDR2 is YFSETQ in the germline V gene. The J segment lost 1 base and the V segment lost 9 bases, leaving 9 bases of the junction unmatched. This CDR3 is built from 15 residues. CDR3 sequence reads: CATRVGGGSYNEQFF. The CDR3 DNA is TGCGCCACCAGGGTCGGCGGGGGGTCCTACAATGAGCAGTTCTTC.

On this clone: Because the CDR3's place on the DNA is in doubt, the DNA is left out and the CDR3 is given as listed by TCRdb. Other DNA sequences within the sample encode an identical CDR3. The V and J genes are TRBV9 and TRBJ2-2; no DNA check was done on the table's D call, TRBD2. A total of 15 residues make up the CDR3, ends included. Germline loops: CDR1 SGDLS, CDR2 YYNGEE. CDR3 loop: CASSVAAGASGELFF.

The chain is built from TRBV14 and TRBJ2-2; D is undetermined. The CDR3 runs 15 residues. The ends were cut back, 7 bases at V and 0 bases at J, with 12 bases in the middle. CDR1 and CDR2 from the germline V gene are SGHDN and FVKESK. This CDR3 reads CASTIGTANTGELFF. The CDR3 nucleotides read TGTGCCAGCACGATCGGCACAGCGAACACCGGGGAGCTGTTTTTT.

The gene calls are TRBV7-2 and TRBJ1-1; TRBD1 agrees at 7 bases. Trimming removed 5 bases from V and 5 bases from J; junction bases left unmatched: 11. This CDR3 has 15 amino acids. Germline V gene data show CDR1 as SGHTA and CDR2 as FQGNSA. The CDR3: CASSARFQGGTEAFF. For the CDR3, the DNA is TGTGCCAGCAGCGCTCGCTTTCAGGGGGGGACTGAAGCTTTCTTT.

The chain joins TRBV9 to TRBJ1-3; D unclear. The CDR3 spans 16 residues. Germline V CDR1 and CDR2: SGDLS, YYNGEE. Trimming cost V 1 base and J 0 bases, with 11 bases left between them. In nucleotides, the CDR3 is TGTGCCAGCAGCGTATATCAGGACTTCTCTGGAAACACCATATATTTT. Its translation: CASSVYQDFSGNTIYF.

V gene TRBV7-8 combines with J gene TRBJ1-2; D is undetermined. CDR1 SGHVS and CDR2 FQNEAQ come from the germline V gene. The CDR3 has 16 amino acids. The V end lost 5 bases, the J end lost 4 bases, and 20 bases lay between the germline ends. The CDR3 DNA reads TGTGCCAGCAGCCCCCCTCTGAATTCGGGATTCTATGGCTACACCTTC. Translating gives CASSPPLNSGFYGYTF.

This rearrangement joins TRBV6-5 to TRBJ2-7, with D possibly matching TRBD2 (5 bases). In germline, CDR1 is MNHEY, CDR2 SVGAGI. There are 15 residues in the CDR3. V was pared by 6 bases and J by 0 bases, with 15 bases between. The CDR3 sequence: CASRRTGSSSYEQYF. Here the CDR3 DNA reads TGTGCCAGCAGAAGAACTGGGAGTAGCTCCTACGAGCAGTACTTC.

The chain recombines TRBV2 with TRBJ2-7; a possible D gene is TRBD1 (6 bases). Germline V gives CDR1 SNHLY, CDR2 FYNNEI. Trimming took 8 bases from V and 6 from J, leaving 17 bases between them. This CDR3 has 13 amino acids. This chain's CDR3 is CASSFGQSFEQYF. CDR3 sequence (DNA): TGTGCCAGCTCCTTCGGACAGTCGTTCGAGCAGTACTTC.

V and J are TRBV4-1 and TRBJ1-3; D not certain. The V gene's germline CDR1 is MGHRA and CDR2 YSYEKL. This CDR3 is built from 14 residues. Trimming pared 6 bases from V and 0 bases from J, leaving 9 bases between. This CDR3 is CASRQTFSGNTIYF. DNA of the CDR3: TGCGCCAGCAGGCAGACCTTCTCTGGAAACACCATATATTTT.